This T cell receptor beta chain is drawn from a study of blood T cell repertoires in COVID-19. All enrollees were about 18 to 95 years old and from fewer than 25 US areas. This CDR3 has 15 amino acids. Germline V CDR1 and CDR2: SGHDN, FVKESK. Trimming removed 0 bases at V and 5 bases at J, with 10 bases between. Profiled with immunoSEQ multiplex PCR; TCRdb holds only in-frame clones, not every one. Here the sample spans 250,000 or so clones, 91% being singletons. Sequenced material: PBMCs or T cells enriched from blood (not recorded which). V gene TRBV14 combines with J gene TRBJ1-4; D remains unclear. The TCR comes from a man aged 40-49 years who had been exposed to COVID-19. CDR3 in DNA: TGTGCCAGCAGCCAAGAGTGGAGCCTAAATGAAAAACTGTTTTTT. It codes for CASSQEWSLNEKLFF.